This T cell receptor (beta chain) was retrieved from a study of monozygotic twins with inflammatory bowel disease. Study results and caveats: Variability in patient repertoires may have come partly from differing immunosuppressive treatments. TCRbeta diversity (inverse Simpson) was lower in IBD patients than in healthy co-twins.

With respect to this clonotype: Its target is unknown.

Added by template switching were UMIs that each held a 6-nucleotide sample barcode. TCRdb reprocessed the 5' RACE reads and keeps a single row for each CDR3 protein, giving no DNA. The sample includes about 380,000 distinct CDR3 sequences. An approximately 2.6 ml blood sample was drawn per donor. The germline V gene encodes CDR1 MGHRA and CDR2 YSYEKL. The CDR3 runs to 16 residues. This receptor was identified in a human donor with ulcerative colitis or Crohn's disease, or a healthy co-twin of an affected twin (not recorded which). Sequencing was done on a sample of blood. The chain combines TRBV4-1 with TRBJ1-2; the D call from TCRdb, TRBD1, cannot be confirmed without DNA. CDR3 sequence: CASSQGTGTGNYGYTF.